Listed here are 17 T cell receptor beta chains from one sample, sequenced in a study of blood T cell repertoires in COVID-19. Measured with immunoSEQ multiplex PCR; TCRdb has only the in-frame clones, and not every one. Of approximately 390,000 clones detected, nearly 90% appear once; the ten largest clones hold around 6.3%. Sequenced sample: peripheral blood. These receptors were obtained from a man between 18 and 29 years old with active or convalescent COVID-19.

This rearrangement joins TRBV27 to TRBJ1-2, with D perhaps TRBD1 (6 bases). V was cut by 2 bases and J by 7 bases, with 17 bases left in between. Germline V gene sequence: CDR1 MNHEY, CDR2 SMNVEV (reference sequence). This CDR3 is 15 amino acids long. Here the CDR3 reads CASSLLSGGAVGYTF. DNA of the CDR3: TGTGCCAGCAGTTTACTTTCGGGGGGCGCGGTTGGCTACACCTTC.

This clone was recorded only once. The V gene is TRBV27, the J gene TRBJ2-7; TRBD2 is a possible D gene (6 bases). The CDR3 contains 16 residues. Trimming pared 6 bases from V and 3 bases from J, leaving 21 bases between. In germline, CDR1 is MNHEY, CDR2 SMNVEV (reference sequence). CDR3 sequence: CASRGEVGSPIYEQYF. CDR3 coding DNA: TGTGCCAGCAGGGGGGAGGTCGGGAGTCCCATCTACGAGCAGTACTTC.

Of note for this clone: The sample carries other DNA sequences with the same CDR3. The rearrangement links TRBV3-1 (or the pseudogene TRBV3-2) to TRBJ1-1; perhaps TRBD1 as D (5 bases). The CDR3 is 15 residues long. CDR1 is LGHDT and CDR2 is YNNKEL in the germline V gene (reference sequence). V gave up 4 bases and J gave up 5 bases, with 17 bases separating them. CDR3 amino acids: CASSRVNPGQTEAFF. The CDR3, as DNA: TGTGCCAGCAGCCGGGTGAACCCAGGGCAGACTGAAGCTTTCTTT.

CDR3 coding DNA: TGTGCCAGCAGTCAGGTGGGGGACAGGGACACTGAAGCTTTCTTT. Translated: CASSQVGDRDTEAFF. The chain recombines TRBV28 with TRBJ1-1, with TRBD1 identical over 9 bases. J was trimmed by 3 bases and V by 5 bases; bases with no gene match: 7. Germline CDR1 reads MDHEN; CDR2 reads SYDVKM. This CDR3 comprises 15 residues.

CDR3 sequence reads: CASREAWVTEAFF. CDR3 coding DNA: TGTGCCAGTAGGGAGGCCTGGGTCACTGAAGCTTTCTTT. The rearrangement joins TRBV19 to TRBJ1-1; no clear D. In germline, CDR1 is LNHDA, CDR2 SQIVND (reference sequence). Trimming shortened V by 6 bases and J by 4 bases, and 12 bases separated the two germline ends. The CDR3 has 13 amino acids.

V is TRBV19 and J is TRBJ2-2; 13 nucleotides line up with TRBD2. V gave up 6 bases and J gave up 5 bases; unmatched junction bases: 6. The V gene's germline CDR1 is LNHDA and CDR2 SQIVND (reference sequence). This CDR3 is built from 16 residues. The CDR3 bases are TGTGCCAGTAGGAGACTAGCGGGAGGAAATACCGGGGAGCTGTTTTTT. Its protein product is CASRRLAGGNTGELFF.

This chain links TRBV27 with TRBJ1-2; 8 nucleotides line up with TRBD1. Looked up from germline, CDR1 is MNHEY and CDR2 is SMNVEV (reference sequence). The CDR3 loop spans 15 amino acids. The V segment lost 6 bases and the J segment 6 bases; nucleotides outside the gene matches: 12. CDR3 amino acids: CASRALDRVYDGYTF. CDR3 DNA: TGTGCCAGCAGAGCTCTGGACAGGGTGTATGATGGCTACACCTTC.

This chain joins TRBV2 and TRBJ1-4; D may be TRBD1 (6 bases). Trimming stripped 6 bases from V and 2 bases from J, with 13 bases between. Per the germline V gene, CDR1 is SNHLY and CDR2 is FYNNEI. CDR3 length equals 15 residues. The CDR3 sequence: CASRLTGSTNEKLFF. In DNA form, the CDR3 reads TGTGCCAGCAGGCTAACAGGGTCGACTAATGAAAAACTGTTTTTT.

This chain links TRBV28 with TRBJ1-2, with 11 bases identical to TRBD1. V was pared by 5 bases and J by 8 bases, with 10 bases of the junction left unmatched. CDR1 and CDR2 (germline): MDHEN, SYDVKM. The CDR3 totals 15 residues. The DNA for the CDR3 is TGTGCCAGCAGTGAATCGGACAGGGGGCGCGGGGGCTACACCTTC. Protein sequence: CASSESDRGRGGYTF.

This sequence joins TRBV24-1 and TRBJ2-1; a possible D gene is TRBD2 (5 bases). Trimming took off 4 bases at V and 8 bases at J, with 17 bases between the two ends. The CDR3 consists of 15 residues. CDR1 is KGHDR and CDR2 is SFDVKD in the germline V gene. The CDR3 is CATSEEDDPWDEQFF. The CDR3 bases are TGTGCCACCAGTGAGGAGGATGACCCCTGGGATGAGCAGTTCTTC.

The genes are TRBV27 and TRBJ1-1; the D is unclear. Trimming shortened V by 3 bases and J by 4 bases, and 12 bases separated the two germline ends. The length of the CDR3 is 14 residues. Germline V gives CDR1 MNHEY, CDR2 SMNVEV (reference sequence). Written as DNA, the CDR3 is TGTGCCAGCAGTTTCCAAGGAGGTGCCACTGAAGCTTTCTTT. It yields the protein CASSFQGGATEAFF.

The chain carries TRBV29-1 and TRBJ1-1, with a tentative D call TRBD1 (5 bases). Trimming removed 6 bases at V and 1 base at J, with 15 bases between. The germline V gene encodes CDR1 SQVTM and CDR2 ANQGSEA. This CDR3 is 14 amino acids long. CDR3 in DNA: TGCAGCGTAACCCGGACCCAGGGGAACACTGAAGCTTTCTTT. Translation gives CSVTRTQGNTEAFF.

The V and J genes are TRBV11-2 and TRBJ2-1, with 10 bases lining up with TRBD2. V shed 6 bases and J 10 bases; nucleotides not matched to a gene: 9. Germline CDR1 SGHAT, CDR2 FQNNGV. This CDR3 contains 14 residues. The CDR3 is CASRGLAGVFEQFF. The DNA for the CDR3 is TGTGCCAGCAGAGGCCTAGCGGGGGTTTTCGAGCAGTTCTTC.

The J gene is TRBJ1-2, the V gene TRBV3-1 (or the pseudogene TRBV3-2); unclear D gene. The V end was cut by 0 bases, the J end by 8 bases, with 4 bases between. CDR3 length: 11 residues. Germline assignment: CDR1 LGHDT and CDR2 YNNKEL (reference sequence). The CDR3 region is CASSQESGYTF. The CDR3 region has the DNA TGTGCCAGCAGCCAAGAAAGCGGCTACACCTTC.

This chain uses TRBV5-1 with TRBJ2-3, with a tentative D call TRBD1 (6 bases). The CDR3 consists of 15 residues. V was cut by 3 bases and J by 0 bases, with 11 bases left in between. CDR1 is SGHRS and CDR2 is YFSETQ in the germline V gene. The CDR3 reads CASSSGTRSTDTQYF. CDR3 in DNA: TGCGCCAGCAGCTCGGGGACACGGAGCACAGATACGCAGTATTTT.

This rearrangement joins TRBV15 to TRBJ2-2, with 8 bases that match TRBD1. Germline loops: CDR1 LNHNV, CDR2 YYDKDF (reference sequence). Unmatched junction bases numbered 10, after V lost 10 bases and J lost 6 bases. The CDR3 loop spans 14 amino acids. The CDR3: CAKRQGKSAGELFF. CDR3 nucleotide sequence: TGTGCCAAACGACAGGGGAAATCGGCCGGGGAGCTGTTTTTT. The whole variable domain, filled in from reference TRBV15 and TRBJ2-2, reads DAMVIQNPRYQVTQFGKPVTLSCSQTLNHNVMYWYQQKSSQAPKLLFHYYDKDFNNEADTPDNFQSRRPNTSFCFLDIRSPGLGDTAMYLCAKRQGKSAGELFFGEGSRLTVL.

This rearrangement joins TRBV7-9 to TRBJ2-1, with 8 bases identical to TRBD2. In germline, CDR1 is SEHNR, CDR2 FQNEAQ (reference sequence). V was pared by 3 bases and J by 4 bases, with 11 bases of the junction left unmatched. This CDR3 has 17 residues. This CDR3 reads CASSLGLLAGEYNEQFF. Written as DNA, the CDR3 is TGTGCCAGCAGCTTGGGACTCCTAGCGGGCGAATACAATGAGCAGTTCTTC.